This T cell receptor beta chain stems from a study of blood T cell repertoires in COVID-19. Study details: COVID-19 samples collected from the United States, Italy and Spain covered acute and convalescent phases. T cells, B-cell-depleted T cells, or PBMCs provided the cDNA or gDNA that served as material.

Per the original methods: Counts of nucleated cells, estimated from reference gene primer amplification, were obtained. Method: immunoSEQ multiplex PCR; TCRdb's copy keeps in-frame clones and lacks some. That table is the source of V, J and clone size, and D and trimming were worked out from the DNA. The top ten clones hold nearly 2.5% of a sample with 150,000 to 200,000 clones, approximately 87% of them seen once. The CDR3 is 19 amino acids. Germline assignment: CDR1 SGHAT and CDR2 FQNNGV. The J segment lost 0 bases and the V segment lost 4 bases, leaving 8 bases of the junction unmatched. Material for sequencing was peripheral blood. The rearrangement links TRBV11-2 to TRBJ2-2; 13 bases map to TRBD2. This receptor was obtained from a man aged 35 to 55 with active or convalescent COVID-19. CDR3 bases: TGTGCCAGCAGCTGGTCGGGACTAGCGGGGCCGACGAACACCGGGGAGCTGTTTTTT. Translation: CASSWSGLAGPTNTGELFF.